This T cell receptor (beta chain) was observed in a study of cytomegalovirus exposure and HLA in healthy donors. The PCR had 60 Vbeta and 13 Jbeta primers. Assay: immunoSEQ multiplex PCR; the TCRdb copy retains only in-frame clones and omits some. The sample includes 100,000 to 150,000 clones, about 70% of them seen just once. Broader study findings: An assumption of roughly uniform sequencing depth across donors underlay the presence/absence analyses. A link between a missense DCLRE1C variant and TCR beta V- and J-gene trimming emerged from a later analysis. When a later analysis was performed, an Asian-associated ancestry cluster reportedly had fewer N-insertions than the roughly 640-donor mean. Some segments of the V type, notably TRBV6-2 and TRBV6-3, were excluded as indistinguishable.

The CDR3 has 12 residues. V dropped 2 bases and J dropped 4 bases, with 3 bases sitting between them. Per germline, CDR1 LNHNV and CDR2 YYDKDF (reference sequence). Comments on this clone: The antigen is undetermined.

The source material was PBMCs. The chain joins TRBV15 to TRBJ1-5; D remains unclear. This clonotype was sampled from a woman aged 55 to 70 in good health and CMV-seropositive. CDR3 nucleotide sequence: TGTGCCACCAGCAGACCAAATCAGCCCCAGCATTTT. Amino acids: CATSRPNQPQHF.